These T cell receptor beta chains were read from a single sample in a study of T cell repertoires in breast cancer. MiXCR, run by TCRdb on the emulsion pairing reads, gives a single entry per CDR3 protein. The table lists approximately 4,000 distinct CDR3 sequences, around a third of them singletons. The sample comprised CD8+ T cells. The receptors were sampled from a pool of human donors with breast cancer or a healthy control (not recorded which). Each CDR3 is given without its conserved first and last residue.

J gene: TRBJ1-2; V gene: TRBV5-6; CDR3 protein: ASSLYGRNYGYT
J gene: TRBJ2-2; V gene: TRBV20-1; CDR3 protein: SASRGTNTGELF
J gene: TRBJ2-7; V gene: TRBV27; CDR3 protein: ASSVQGANYEQY
J gene: TRBJ2-1; V gene: TRBV20-1; CDR3 protein: SARTSETYNEQF
J gene: TRBJ2-2; V gene: TRBV2; CDR3 protein: ASSGSGYTGELF
J gene: TRBJ2-3; V gene: TRBV29-1; CDR3 protein: SVDWLAEGTDTQY
J gene: TRBJ1-2; V gene: TRBV28; CDR3 protein: ASSQGDRGYT
J gene: TRBJ1-1; V gene: TRBV7-8; CDR3 protein: ASRLQGQPNTEAF
J gene: TRBJ2-1; V gene: TRBV13; CDR3 protein: ASSPAGAVYNEQF
J gene: TRBJ2-1; V gene: TRBV14; CDR3 protein: ASEDRGGYGYTFGSGTNEQF
J gene: TRBJ1-3; V gene: TRBV2; CDR3 protein: ASRTTGTIY
J gene: TRBJ2-5; V gene: TRBV30; CDR3 protein: AWSSDPGSETQY
J gene: TRBJ1-1; V gene: TRBV20-1; CDR3 protein: SATRRTGSYTEAF
J gene: TRBJ2-5; V gene: TRBV20-1; CDR3 protein: SATGVKPQETQY
J gene: TRBJ1-5; V gene: TRBV30; CDR3 protein: AWSVAGDQPQH
J gene: TRBJ2-1; V gene: TRBV5-6; CDR3 protein: ASSLGTEQF
J gene: TRBJ2-1; V gene: TRBV14; CDR3 protein: ASSLVARGQYNEQF
J gene: TRBJ2-2; V gene: TRBV7-8; CDR3 protein: ASSPRGTLNTGELF
J gene: TRBJ2-7; V gene: TRBV29-1; CDR3 protein: SVEDITGYEQY
J gene: TRBJ2-1; V gene: TRBV7-6; CDR3 protein: ASSSSHNEQF
J gene: TRBJ1-1; V gene: TRBV6-1; CDR3 protein: ASSYTGNTEAF
J gene: TRBJ2-5; V gene: TRBV5-1; CDR3 protein: ASSGKPGGQTQY